These 3 T cell receptor beta chains share one sample of origin, sequenced in a study of metastatic and nonmetastatic thyroid tumors. Prior to thyroid surgery, none of the patients had received any treatment. TCRdb reanalyzed the PCR reads via MiXCR. The sample lists roughly 10,000 clones, approximately 31% occurring once. Sequencing was done on a sample of tumor tissue. The source is a female donor with papillary thyroid cancer or a benign thyroid nodule (not recorded which). Some clones in this sample may be carry-over from other donors' samples.

This clone is deemed medium-sized (0.01 to 0.1%). The rearrangement links TRBV6-2 or TRBV6-3 to TRBJ1-2; no clear D. This CDR3 contains 13 residues. From germline, CDR1 is MNHEY and CDR2 SVGEGT. Trimming pared 4 bases from V and 4 bases from J, leaving 10 bases between. The CDR3 nucleotides are TGTGCCAGCAGTTTAAGTGGGGTCTATGGCTACACCTTC. Amino acids: CASSLSGVYGYTF.

The chain links TRBV2 to TRBJ2-7; a weak D match, TRBD2 (6 bases). The CDR3 has 16 amino acids. Germline lookup yields CDR1 SNHLY and CDR2 FYNNEI. V was trimmed by 6 bases and J by 4 bases, leaving 22 bases between them. CDR3: CASRTQWDSLTYEQYF. The CDR3 DNA reads TGTGCCAGCAGAACCCAGTGGGACTCTCTAACATACGAGCAGTACTTC.

This clone was detected ten times or more. A read error may be the cause here, since a much bigger clone is one base away. The chain has TRBV12-3 or TRBV12-4 and TRBJ1-6; the match to TRBD1 covers 7 bases. V was clipped by 6 bases and J by 10 bases; unmatched bases: 6. The CDR3 is 13 amino acids. CDR3 sequence (DNA): TGTGCCAGCAGGACAGGGTGCAGCTCACCCCTCCACTTT. Translated, it gives CASRTGCSSPLHF.